Given below is one T cell receptor (beta chain) in context. Using RNA transcripts as the source, TCR beta CDR3 regions were amplified. The TCR CDR3 first-round RT-PCR relied on the HTBI primer set. TCRdb passed the multiplex PCR reads through MiXCR, listing each CDR3 protein once. The sample carries some 500,000 distinct CDR3 sequences, roughly a sixth recorded once. Patients with uncontrolled infections, other autoimmune diseases, pregnancy or lactation were excluded. Diagnosing involved the use of clinical symptoms, serum thyroxine and TRAb, thyroid ultrasound and orbital computed tomography. These data come from a study of T cells in Graves' hyperthyroidism and ophthalmopathy. This clonotype originated in a woman younger than 45 with Graves' ophthalmopathy. Material for sequencing was blood.

The CDR3 region is CASSSGTIRDTQYF. Here the CDR3 DNA reads TGTGCCAGCAGCTCCGGGACTATCCGGGATACGCAGTATTTT. The chain has TRBV7-3 and TRBJ2-3; TRBD2 matches at 7 bases. CDR1 is SGHTA and CDR2 is FQGTGA in the germline V gene. The J segment lost 6 bases and the V segment lost 4 bases, leaving 7 bases of the junction unmatched. The CDR3 covers 14 residues.